The subject of this entry is one TCR beta chain. As yet, its antigen is unknown. These data are taken from a study of T-cell reconstitution after alpha-beta-depleted transplantation in children. Notes on the study in general: Some patients showed high day-60 TCRbeta diversity, which derived from surviving recipient T cells and thymic progenitors. Two months or so post-transplant, alpha-beta T cells reportedly derived from several hundred expanded graft clones.

This CDR3 contains 18 residues. Germline trimming cut 0 bases from V and 2 bases from J; bases unmatched to any gene: 6. The germline gives CDR1 LGHNA, CDR2 YSLEER. It was with unique molecular identifiers that the TCRbeta library was prepared. MiXCR, run by TCRdb on the PCR reads, gives a single entry per CDR3 protein. The data contain about 640,000 distinct CDR3 sequences, 10% to 15% of them singletons. This chain links TRBV4-3 with TRBJ2-4, with 11 bases identical to TRBD2. This receptor was identified in a male patient under 18 who had a stem cell transplant for acute myeloid leukemia, so the T cells may come from the graft donor. Sequenced here: PBMCs, mostly from graft donor cells, sampled 360 days after TCRalphabeta/CD19-depleted stem cell transplant. The CDR3 loop is CASSQEVVAGGSKNIQYF. The CDR3 coding sequence is TGCGCCAGCAGCCAAGAAGTGGTAGCGGGAGGGTCCAAAAACATTCAGTACTTC.